This TCR beta chain was found in a study of T cell clones after liver transplantation. Study conclusions and caveats: Rather than being deleted, graft donor-reactive T cells may have moved into the graft.

This clone has just one count. Its target is unknown. Germline-derived CDR1 and CDR2 are SGHDT and YYEEEE. The V gene end was trimmed by 4 bases and the J gene end by 5 bases; junction bases not matched to a gene: 4. This CDR3 is built from 15 residues. Data came from immunoSEQ multiplex PCR; TCRdb stores just in-frame clones and leaves some out. This table has just over 80,000 clones, about 82% appearing once. This clonotype was sampled from a human patient who received a liver transplant. Some T cells may be graft donor cells. The chain carries TRBV5-6 and TRBJ2-2, with TRBD2 identical over 11 bases. This specimen was CD4+ T cells from blood, taken 45 to 47 months after liver transplant. CDR3 region: CASSPLAGGTGELFF. The CDR3 region has the DNA TGTGCCAGCAGCCCCCTAGCGGGAGGTACCGGGGAGCTGTTTTTT.